This TCR beta chain emerged from a study of T cell changes during pregnancy in multiple sclerosis. Sequencing was performed with immunoSEQ multiplex PCR; in TCRdb, only in-frame clones are kept and a portion is missing. Here the sample spans roughly 110,000 clones, 85% to 95% being singletons. Germline CDR1 is SGHTA and CDR2 is FQGNSA. J was trimmed by 4 bases and V by 1 base; bases with no gene match: 8. The CDR3 has 16 amino acids. V usage is TRBV7-2 and J usage is TRBJ2-7, with 9 positions matching TRBD2. This receptor was taken from a female donor in good health, enrolled as a control in a pregnancy study. Sequences were derived from peripheral blood, sampled in the third trimester of pregnancy. CDR3 DNA: TGTGCCAGCAGCTTAGTTGTTTCCGGACTAGCGTACGAGCAGTACTTC. Protein product: CASSLVVSGLAYEQYF.